Listed below are T cell receptor beta chains from one sample, sequenced in a study of blood T cells in healthy people across ages. Each CDR3 protein gets one entry after TCRdb re-called the 5' RACE reads with MiXCR. The data show around 970,000 distinct CDR3 sequences, just over 50% seen once. Material: blood. Receptor source: a woman aged 55-70 years in good health. Each CDR3 is given without its conserved first and last residue. For some rows the clone size is stated as once, few or many, or as a class when expanded; others skip it.

clone_size v_call cdr3_aa
- TRBV9 TSSAQIDTQY
few TRBV7-2 ASSGWTSGDTEDTQY
few TRBV12-3/TRBV12-4 ASSFMGQGNIYGYT
- TRBV7-9 ASSLREGTEGTQY
- TRBV10-3 AIRGVAEAF
- TRBV4-1 ASSQEQMGTDNEQF
- TRBV15 ATSRDKGLPYNEQF
- TRBV20-1 SAQREPGEQF
- TRBV5-1 TSSSDSGSYEQY
few TRBV14 ASSPPVGLYGYT
- TRBV15 ATSRDTRGLAQY
few TRBV4-1 ASSPPGTGGADTQY
- TRBV7-3 ASSSRPGYGYT
- TRBV9 ASSTQGVTEAF
many TRBV6-6 ATAGTESATNEKLF
many TRBV18 ASSRTEGIKSQPQH
- TRBV12-3/TRBV12-4 ASRPGTSGRGGEQY
- TRBV12-3/TRBV12-4 ASSPNTQDSPLH
- TRBV15 ATSRDKAVNEQF
few TRBV27 ATIPLVFNSPLH
many TRBV4-1 ASSQRQGGWEQY
- TRBV20-1 SARATGGTYEQY
- TRBV12-3/TRBV12-4 ASSSGLAGALRTYNEQY
few TRBV29-1 SVEVTYNEQF
few TRBV5-1 ASRGRDNSPLH
- TRBV28 ASSFPDETSGSYEQY
- TRBV20-1 SAKIPRNAF
- TRBV27 ASSLSSFDEQY
few TRBV29-1 SGRLAGLTGELF
few TRBV18 ASSPPGPTDTQY
- TRBV29-1 SVVSDKQF
few TRBV4-2 ASSQEDRSTDTQY
few TRBV3-1 ASSQARLDGSYEQY
many TRBV4-2 ASTPDQGALAEAF
- TRBV11-2 ASSAVINEQF
- TRBV7-2 ASSLRIRDRGTNTQY